This passage covers 13 T cell receptor beta chains from one sample sequenced in a study of T cell repertoires in cytomegalovirus infection. MiXCR was run by TCRdb on the reads, yielding one entry per CDR3 protein. Of fewer than 650,000 distinct CDR3 sequences listed, over 35% were seen once; the top ten hold more than 40%. These receptors' targets are unknown. The sample was cultured PBMCs, taken from culture after CMV antigen stimulation. Every receptor here comes from a human donor in good health (CMV status not recorded). Some clones in this sample may be carry-over from other donors' samples.

The chain links TRBV5-4 to TRBJ1-1, with D maybe TRBD1 (5 bases). The ends were cut back, 7 bases at V and 1 base at J, with 14 bases in the middle. CDR1 is SGHNT and CDR2 is YYREEE in the germline V gene (reference sequence). The CDR3 runs to 14 residues. CDR3 protein: CASHAGLGNTEAFF. For the CDR3, the DNA is TGTGCCAGCCATGCGGGGCTGGGGAACACTGAAGCTTTCTTT.

This clonotype was detected only a few times. The chain joins TRBV19 to TRBJ2-3; D gene unclear. Germline CDR1 LNHDA, CDR2 SQIVND (reference sequence). V was shortened by 6 bases and J by 0 bases, with 10 bases between the two germline ends. The CDR3 runs 14 residues. CDR3 coding DNA: TGTGCCAGTAGGCCCGTGGATAGCACAGATACGCAGTATTTT. It is translated as CASRPVDSTDTQYF.

The chain has TRBV20-1 and TRBJ1-1; 7 bases are a match to TRBD1. This CDR3 comprises 14 residues. V was pared by 6 bases and J by 5 bases, with 12 bases of the junction left unmatched. Germline lookup yields CDR1 DFQATT and CDR2 SNEGSKA (reference sequence). The CDR3 spells CSATARQGGTEAFF. In DNA form, the CDR3 reads TGCAGTGCCACCGCGCGACAGGGTGGAACTGAAGCTTTCTTT.

This clonotype was seen more than once but under ten times. The chain uses TRBV7-8 and TRBJ2-7; 8 positions match TRBD2. This CDR3 is 16 amino acids long. Unmatched junction bases numbered 5, after V lost 1 base and J lost 0 bases. Germline-derived CDR1 and CDR2 are SGHVS and FQNEAQ. Written as DNA, the CDR3 is TGTGCCAGCAGCTTAGTTAAGCGGGGGAGCTCCTACGAGCAGTACTTC. Translating gives CASSLVKRGSSYEQYF.

The V call is TRBV27, the J call TRBJ2-7; a possible D gene is TRBD1 (6 bases). CDR1 MNHEY and CDR2 SMNVEV come from the germline V gene (reference sequence). V shed 0 bases and J shed 6 bases, with 9 bases lying between them. This CDR3 has 13 amino acids. This CDR3 reads CASSLSTGFEQYF. CDR3 nucleotide sequence: TGTGCCAGCAGTTTATCTACAGGGTTCGAGCAGTACTTC.

The rearrangement uses TRBV4-1 and TRBJ1-5; D is unresolved. V lost 4 bases, J lost 2 bases, and 15 bases lay in between. The CDR3 sequence is 16 residues long. The germline V gene has CDR1 MGHRA and CDR2 YSYEKL. CDR3 in amino acids: CASSPSPRGGNQPQHF. CDR3 DNA: TGCGCCAGCAGCCCAAGCCCCCGAGGAGGCAATCAGCCCCAGCATTTT.

J is TRBJ2-2 and V is TRBV7-4; 11 bases agree with TRBD1. Germline V gene data show CDR1 as SGHVT and CDR2 as SQSDAQ. The ends lost 4 bases at V and 7 bases at J; junction bases unmatched: 5. This CDR3 comprises 15 residues. The DNA of the CDR3 is TGTGCCAGCAGCTCGGACAGGGGGCGAGGCGGGGAGCTGTTTTTT. Translated: CASSSDRGRGGELFF.

This chain uses TRBV6-2 or TRBV6-3 with TRBJ2-2, with D unresolved. This CDR3 comprises 12 residues. Trimming took off 6 bases at V and 7 bases at J, with 9 bases between the two ends. From germline, CDR1 is MNHEY and CDR2 SVGEGT. CDR3 amino acids: CASSRPGGELFF. The CDR3 DNA reads TGTGCCAGCAGCCGCCCCGGCGGGGAGCTGTTTTTT.

The chain employs TRBV6-6 and TRBJ1-1, with D perhaps TRBD1 (6 bases). V was pared by 4 bases and J by 8 bases, with 14 bases between. The CDR3 extends over 13 amino acids. Per germline, CDR1 MNHNY and CDR2 SVGAGI (reference sequence). The CDR3 loop is CASSFDRHSEAFF. The CDR3 DNA reads as TGTGCCAGCAGTTTCGACAGGCACTCCGAAGCTTTCTTT.

The genes are TRBV29-1 and TRBJ2-7; maybe TRBD1 (5 bases). V was pared by 6 bases and J by 2 bases, with 14 bases between. CDR1 is SQVTM, CDR2 ANQGSEA, per germline. The CDR3 has 13 amino acids. The CDR3 region has the DNA TGCAGCGTCGAGACAGAAATTCCCTACGAGCAGTACTTC. The encoded protein is CSVETEIPYEQYF.

This clonotype has just a few counts. This rearrangement joins TRBV7-8 to TRBJ2-3, with 7 bases matching TRBD1. The CDR3 loop spans 17 amino acids. V lost 4 bases and J lost 5; bases outside the gene matches: 15. The V gene's germline CDR1 is SGHVS and CDR2 FQNEAQ. CDR3 sequence reads: CASSYQYSWTGGDTQYF. The DNA of the CDR3 is TGTGCCAGCAGCTATCAATACTCCTGGACAGGAGGAGATACGCAGTATTTT.

In its sample, this clonotype was seen a few times. The chain has TRBV5-6 and TRBJ2-3; 8 bases align to TRBD2. V trimming: 0 bases; J trimming: 5 bases; junction bases outside the gene matches: 17. The CDR3 contains 19 residues. Germline-derived CDR1 and CDR2 are SGHDT and YYEEEE. The CDR3 nucleotides read TGTGCCAGCAGCTTGGTTCCGCGCGGGGGGCGATCCATCAGAGATACGCAGTATTTT. Translating it yields CASSLVPRGGRSIRDTQYF.

The V and J genes are TRBV20-1 and TRBJ2-3; 9 positions agree with TRBD2. Germline V gives CDR1 DFQATT, CDR2 SNEGSKA (reference sequence). J gave up 3 bases and V 6 bases, and 7 bases lay outside the gene matches. The CDR3 contains 14 residues. The CDR3 bases are TGCAGTGCCCGCTGGCTAGCGGGGACAGATACGCAGTATTTT. This encodes CSARWLAGTDTQYF.